The source of this T cell receptor beta chain is a study of T cells in tumors after PD-1 blockade. Looking at the study overall: Prior checkpoint blockade, systemic immunosuppressant use, or anti-cancer therapy within 4 weeks excluded patients. Each patient got pembrolizumab 200 mg every 3 weeks or cemiplimab 350 mg every 2 weeks.

Note on this clone: Its antigen is still unknown.

Assay used: immunoSEQ multiplex PCR; TCRdb lists only in-frame clones, some missing. The table has roughly 47,000 clones, more than 70% seen once; the top ten hold over 15%. Study findings and constraints: About 41% of tumor TCR clonotypes were also found in blood.

The CDR3 spans 12 residues. CDR1 and CDR2 from the germline V gene are GTSNPN and SVGIG (reference sequence). The ends were cut back, 5 bases at V and 8 bases at J, with 12 bases in the middle. This sequence joins TRBV30 and TRBJ1-4; D gene uncertain. The material sequenced was PBMCs, taken before anti-PD-1 treatment. This TCR was recovered from a human donor with basal cell carcinoma. The CDR3 DNA is TGTGCCTGGTGTAGGGTCTTGGAAAAACTGTTTTTT. This codes for CAWCRVLEKLFF.